This passage covers 30 T cell receptor beta chains from one sample sequenced in a study of T cell responses to AZD1222 COVID-19 vaccine. Clones were read by immunoSEQ multiplex PCR, and TCRdb kept only the in-frame ones, dropping some. The profile shows about 85,000 clones, roughly 90% of them singletons. The sequences come from peripheral blood, collected on day 0 of AZD1222 vaccination. Receptors originate from an adult in good health.

The genes are TRBV5-1 and TRBJ2-3; D tentatively fits TRBD1 or TRBD2 (6 bases each). The germline gives CDR1 SGHRS, CDR2 YFSETQ. This CDR3 contains 14 residues. V lost 7 bases and J 4 bases, leaving 16 bases between the germline ends. CDR3 sequence (DNA): TGCGCCAGCTATCAGTCGGGGGCATCAGATACGCAGTATTTT. Translation gives CASYQSGASDTQYF.

The chain employs TRBV7-9 and TRBJ1-1, with 9 bases aligning to TRBD1. J gave up 13 bases and V 6 bases, and 15 bases lay outside the gene matches. The germline V gene encodes CDR1 SEHNR and CDR2 FQNEAQ (reference sequence). The CDR3 has 14 residues. The CDR3 spells CASSQSGLGQGVFF. The CDR3 bases are TGTGCCAGCAGTCAAAGTGGCCTGGGACAGGGTGTTTTCTTT.

The chain uses TRBV7-2 and TRBJ2-7; 8 bases map to TRBD1. Germline V gene data show CDR1 as SGHTA and CDR2 as FQGNSA. This CDR3 spans 17 amino acids. Trimming at V came to 7 bases and at J to 2 bases, leaving 16 bases not matched to a gene. The CDR3: CASTLGGRGRVPYEQYF. CDR3 nucleotides: TGTGCCAGCACCCTAGGCGGCAGGGGGCGGGTCCCCTACGAGCAGTACTTC.

V gene TRBV11-2 combines with J gene TRBJ2-4, with D maybe TRBD2 (6 bases). This CDR3 region has 16 residues. V was clipped by 5 bases and J by 9 bases, with 23 bases between them. From germline, CDR1 is SGHAT and CDR2 FQNNGV. CDR3 region: CASSIGVHRDSSIQYF. The CDR3 nucleotides read TGTGCCAGCAGCATAGGGGTTCACCGGGACTCGAGCATTCAGTACTTC.

This clone has a handful of counts. The chain recombines TRBV25-1 with TRBJ2-2, with 8 bases that match TRBD1. Germline V gene sequence: CDR1 MGHDK, CDR2 SYGVNS. Unmatched junction bases numbered 6, after V lost 7 bases and J lost 5 bases. There are 14 residues in the CDR3. The CDR3, as DNA: TGTGCCAGCACTACAGGGGGTAAGACCGGGGAGCTGTTTTTT. This codes for CASTTGGKTGELFF.

CDR3 in DNA: TGCAGTGCTATACTTCGGAACACTGAAGCTTTCTTT. This translates into CSAILRNTEAFF. This chain uses TRBV29-1 with TRBJ1-1; D ambiguous. The length of the CDR3 is 12 residues. The V gene's germline CDR1 is SQVTM and CDR2 ANQGSEA.

The V and J genes are TRBV7-8 and TRBJ1-3, with D unclear. Between the trimmed V and J ends, which lost 4 bases and 4 bases, there was a span of 11 bases. Germline CDR1 reads SGHVS; CDR2 reads FQNEAQ. The CDR3 totals 14 residues. The CDR3 nucleotides read TGTGCCAGCAGCTCTCCTGCGGAGGGAAACACCATATATTTT. Translation gives CASSSPAEGNTIYF.

The chain uses TRBV5-1 and TRBJ1-4; 8 bases align to TRBD1. The CDR3 extends over 14 amino acids. CDR1 and CDR2 from the germline V gene are SGHRS and YFSETQ. The ends lost 5 bases at V and 4 bases at J; junction bases unmatched: 4. The CDR3 nucleotides read TGCGCCAGCAGACGAGACAGGGGTAATGAAAAACTGTTTTTT. Amino acid sequence: CASRRDRGNEKLFF.

CDR3 loop: CASSSNTRGIYGYTF. The CDR3 DNA follows: TGTGCCAGCAGCTCTAACACCAGGGGAATCTATGGCTACACCTTC. The chain employs TRBV7-9 and TRBJ1-2, with D tentatively TRBD1 (6 bases). Trimming removed 4 bases at V and 4 bases at J, with 16 bases between. This CDR3 has 15 residues. Germline assignment: CDR1 SEHNR and CDR2 FQNEAQ (reference sequence).

The chain employs TRBV12-2 and TRBJ1-1; the table's D call TRBD1 went unverified against the DNA. TRBV12-2 is described as a pseudogene. The CDR3 is 18 residues long. CDR3 sequence: CASRLDRPRLVGNPEAFF. As DNA, the CDR3 is TGTGCAAGTCGCTTAGACAGGCCGCGGCTGGTAGGGAACCCTGAAGCTTTCTTT.

The gene calls are TRBV5-1 and TRBJ1-2; tentatively, D is TRBD1 (5 bases). The CDR3 length is 12 residues. Germline V CDR1 and CDR2: SGHRS, YFSETQ. V gave up 0 bases and J gave up 14 bases, with 14 bases separating them. CDR3 sequence reads: CASSLATGERTF. The CDR3 DNA reads as TGCGCCAGCAGCTTGGCCACGGGGGAGAGGACCTTC. Looking up the rest from reference TRBV5-1 and TRBJ1-2 gives the full variable domain: KAGVTQTPRYLIKTRGQQVTLSCSPISGHRSVSWYQQTPGQGLQFLFEYFSETQRNKGNFPGRFSGRQFSNSRSEMNVSTLELGDSALYLCASSLATGERTFGSGTRLTVV.

This clone was recorded once. The rearrangement uses TRBV7-8 and TRBJ2-7; 11 nucleotides match TRBD1. The CDR3 sequence is 16 residues long. Germline values: CDR1 SGHVS, CDR2 FQNEAQ. Trimming at V came to 0 bases and at J to 4 bases, leaving 5 bases not matched to a gene. The CDR3 sequence is CASSLAKDRGPYEQYF. CDR3 DNA: TGTGCCAGCAGCTTAGCTAAGGACAGGGGGCCTTACGAGCAGTACTTC.

The chain has TRBV30 and TRBJ1-1; D ambiguous. Trimming shortened V by 1 base and J by 4 bases, and 16 bases separated the two germline ends. The CDR3 runs to 15 residues. CDR1 is GTSNPN and CDR2 is SVGIG in the germline V gene (reference sequence). The CDR3 DNA follows: TGTGCCTGGAGTGCTCCGGGTAGCAGTAGCACTGAAGCTTTCTTT. Encoded protein: CAWSAPGSSSTEAFF.

The chain is built from TRBV6-2 or TRBV6-3 and TRBJ2-6; D unresolved. Between the trimmed V and J ends, which lost 6 bases and 0 bases, there was a span of 12 bases. In germline, CDR1 is MNHEY, CDR2 SVGEGT. The CDR3 is made up of 16 amino acids. Here the CDR3 DNA reads TGTGCCAGCAGCCCTACGATGAGCTCTGGGGCCAACGTCCTGACTTTC. Translated, it gives CASSPTMSSGANVLTF.

This chain uses TRBV10-3 with TRBJ1-5, with 7 bases identical to TRBD1. Germline trimming cut 0 bases from V and 7 bases from J; bases unmatched to any gene: 6. The germline V gene encodes CDR1 ENHRY and CDR2 SYGVKD. The CDR3 sequence is 15 residues long. The chain's CDR3 is CAISESEGAGQPQHF. In nucleotides, the CDR3 is TGTGCCATCAGTGAGTCGGAGGGGGCCGGGCAGCCCCAGCATTTT.

The chain recombines TRBV29-1 with TRBJ1-5, with a weak D call TRBD1 (6 bases). The ends were cut back, 1 base at V and 7 bases at J, with 14 bases in the middle. Germline V gives CDR1 SQVTM, CDR2 ANQGSEA. The length of the CDR3 is 14 residues. DNA for the CDR3: TGCAGCGTTGAAGGGGACACGGTGGGACAGCCCCAGCATTTT. Amino acid sequence: CSVEGDTVGQPQHF.

This clone occurred once. The chain uses TRBV19 and TRBJ1-1; tentative D call: TRBD1 (5 bases). The ends were cut back, 5 bases at V and 1 base at J, with 11 bases in the middle. CDR1 and CDR2 from the germline V gene are LNHDA and SQIVND (reference sequence). The CDR3 covers 14 residues. CDR3 coding DNA: TGTGCCAGTAGTCCCGGGACGGAGAACACTGAAGCTTTCTTT. Protein: CASSPGTENTEAFF.

V is TRBV28 and J is TRBJ2-1; 11 bases line up with TRBD2. This CDR3 spans 15 amino acids. V dropped 2 bases and J dropped 7; count of bases not matched to a gene: 4. Germline loops: CDR1 MDHEN, CDR2 SYDVKM. This CDR3 reads CASSLGSGGGNEQFF. The CDR3 bases are TGTGCCAGCAGTTTAGGTAGCGGGGGGGGAAATGAGCAGTTCTTC.

The chain recombines TRBV5-1 with TRBJ2-7; TRBD1 might be the D (6 bases). V was pared by 3 bases and J by 3 bases, with 13 bases between. In germline, CDR1 is SGHRS, CDR2 YFSETQ. The CDR3 loop spans 14 amino acids. Here the CDR3 DNA reads TGCGCCAGCAGCTCAGGACCGGACAGCTACGAGCAGTACTTC. Its translation is CASSSGPDSYEQYF.

The chain recombines TRBV30 with TRBJ2-7, with TRBD1 matching over 7 bases. V shed 2 bases, J shed 3 bases, and the junction held 13 bases outside the gene matches. There are 16 residues in the CDR3. The V gene's germline CDR1 is GTSNPN and CDR2 SVGIG (reference sequence). DNA for the CDR3: TGTGCCTGGAGTTCCCGAACCGGGACAGAATACTACGAGCAGTACTTC. Residues: CAWSSRTGTEYYEQYF.

The J gene is TRBJ1-2, the V gene TRBV5-5, with D hard to call. The germline V gene has CDR1 SGHKS and CDR2 YYEKEE (reference sequence). Trimming removed 1 base from V and 0 bases from J, with 7 bases in between. The CDR3 contains 14 residues. For the CDR3, the DNA is TGTGCCAGCAGCTTGAGGCAGACTAACTATGGCTACACCTTC. This sequence encodes CASSLRQTNYGYTF.

In its sample, this clone was seen a few times. The rearrangement uses TRBV28 and TRBJ1-6; 7 bases align to TRBD1. Germline V gene sequence: CDR1 MDHEN, CDR2 SYDVKM. The CDR3 is 15 amino acids. Germline trimming cut 7 bases from V and 10 bases from J; bases unmatched to any gene: 13. In DNA, the CDR3 is TGTGCCAGCAAGCCCTCTACAGGGGTCCGCTCACCCCTCCACTTT. Translation gives CASKPSTGVRSPLHF.

This chain joins TRBV2 and TRBJ2-1, with 8 bases identical to TRBD2. This CDR3 spans 15 amino acids. V dropped 4 bases and J dropped 3; count of bases not matched to a gene: 5. Germline values: CDR1 SNHLY, CDR2 FYNNEI. Here the CDR3 reads CASSVAGSFYNEQFF. CDR3 in DNA: TGTGCCAGCAGTGTAGCGGGATCCTTCTACAATGAGCAGTTCTTC.

CDR3 sequence reads: CASRGVGEKLFF. In DNA, the CDR3 is TGTGCCAGCAGAGGGGTGGGGGAAAAACTGTTTTTT. The chain links TRBV12-3 or TRBV12-4 to TRBJ1-4; the D gene is possibly TRBD1 (5 bases). The CDR3 covers 12 residues. Trimming left V 6 bases short and J 8 bases short, with 10 bases between.

V is TRBV30 and J is TRBJ1-6; D is possibly TRBD1 (5 bases). Germline CDR1 and CDR2: GTSNPN and SVGIG (reference sequence). The CDR3 runs to 14 residues. V lost 1 base, J lost 7 bases, and 11 bases lay in between. The CDR3 nucleotides read TGTGCCTGGAGTGAAGGGACCTTAAATTCACCCCTCCACTTT. Its protein is CAWSEGTLNSPLHF.

The rearrangement links TRBV6-5 to TRBJ2-7, with TRBD1 matching over 9 bases. V was clipped by 5 bases and J by 1 base; unmatched bases: 3. Germline CDR1 MNHEY, CDR2 SVGAGI. The CDR3 covers 14 residues. DNA for the CDR3: TGTGCCAGCAGTCGACAGGGGGTGTCCTACGAGCAGTACTTC. As protein: CASSRQGVSYEQYF.

The chain joins TRBV5-4 to TRBJ2-1; TRBD2 aligns across 12 bases. The CDR3 has 15 amino acids. V lost 4 bases to trimming and J lost 4 bases; unmatched junction nucleotides: 3. The germline V gene has CDR1 SGHNT and CDR2 YYREEE (reference sequence). CDR3 sequence (DNA): TGTGCCAGCAGCACCGGACTAGCGGGGTACAATGAGCAGTTCTTC. Translating gives CASSTGLAGYNEQFF.

The chain couples TRBV12-3 or TRBV12-4 to TRBJ1-1; 11 bases agree with TRBD1. This CDR3 is 12 amino acids long. J lost 10 bases, V lost 5 bases, and 3 bases had no gene match. DNA of the CDR3: TGTGCCAGCAGTACCGGGACAGGGGGAGCTTTCTTT. Protein: CASSTGTGGAFF.

The chain recombines TRBV9 with TRBJ2-7, with D possibly being TRBD1 or TRBD2 (5 bases each). V lost 6 bases to trimming and J lost 5 bases, with 15 bases between them. The CDR3 length is 13 residues. The germline gives CDR1 SGDLS, CDR2 YYNGEE. DNA of the CDR3: TGTGCCAGCAACCGGGACCCCCAGCACGAGCAGTACTTC. Amino acid sequence: CASNRDPQHEQYF. Filled out from reference TRBV9 and TRBJ2-7, the complete variable domain reads DSGVTQTPKHLITATGQRVTLRCSPRSGDLSVYWYQQSLDQGLQFLIQYYNGEERAKGNILERFSAQQFPDLHSELNLSSLELGDSALYFCASNRDPQHEQYFGPGTRLTVT.

V is TRBV2 and J is TRBJ2-1; 11 nucleotides line up with TRBD2. The CDR3 length is 15 residues. V lost 3 bases, J lost 6 bases, and 4 bases stayed unmatched. Germline CDR1 and CDR2: SNHLY and FYNNEI. The CDR3, as DNA: TGTGCCAGCAGTGATGCACTAGCGGGAGTCAATGAGCAGTTCTTC. Protein product: CASSDALAGVNEQFF.